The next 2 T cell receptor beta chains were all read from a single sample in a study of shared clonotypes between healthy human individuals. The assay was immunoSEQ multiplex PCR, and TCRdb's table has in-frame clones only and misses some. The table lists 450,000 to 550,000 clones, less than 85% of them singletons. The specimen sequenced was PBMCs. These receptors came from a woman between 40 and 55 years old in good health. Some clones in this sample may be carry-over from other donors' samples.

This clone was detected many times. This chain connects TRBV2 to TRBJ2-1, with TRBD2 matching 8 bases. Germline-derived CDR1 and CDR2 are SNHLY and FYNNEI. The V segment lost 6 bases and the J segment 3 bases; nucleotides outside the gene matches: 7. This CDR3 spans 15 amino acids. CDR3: CASSDRSGGYNEQFF. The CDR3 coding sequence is TGTGCCAGCAGCGACAGGAGCGGGGGCTACAATGAGCAGTTCTTC.

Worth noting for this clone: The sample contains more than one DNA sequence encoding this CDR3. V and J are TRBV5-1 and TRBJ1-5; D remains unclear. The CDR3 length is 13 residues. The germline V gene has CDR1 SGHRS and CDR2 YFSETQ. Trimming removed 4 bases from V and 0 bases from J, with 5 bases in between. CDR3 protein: CASSLTSNQPQHF. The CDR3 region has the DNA TGCGCCAGCAGCCTTACTAGCAATCAGCCCCAGCATTTT.